This T cell receptor beta chain derives from a study of patients and donors after allogeneic stem cell transplantation. The V gene's germline CDR1 is SNHLY and CDR2 FYNNEI. Trimming removed 6 bases from V and 6 bases from J, with 11 bases in between. The CDR3 is made up of 13 amino acids. TCRdb redid the calling of the RT-PCR reads with MiXCR, one entry per CDR3 protein. The sample consists of hundreds of thousands of distinct CDR3 sequences, roughly an eighth of them appearing once. The sequence came from a human donor who was either an allogeneic HSCT recipient or a stem cell or donor lymphocyte infusion donor (not recorded which). It is not recorded whose cells these are; they may come from a transplant donor. The chain has TRBV2 and TRBJ2-2; maybe TRBD1 (6 bases). The sample consisted of blood, either unsorted or a sorted T cell fraction (not recorded which). CDR3 sequence: CASRVQGAGELFF. The CDR3 DNA sequence: TGTGCCAGCAGGGTACAGGGTGCCGGGGAGCTGTTTTTT.